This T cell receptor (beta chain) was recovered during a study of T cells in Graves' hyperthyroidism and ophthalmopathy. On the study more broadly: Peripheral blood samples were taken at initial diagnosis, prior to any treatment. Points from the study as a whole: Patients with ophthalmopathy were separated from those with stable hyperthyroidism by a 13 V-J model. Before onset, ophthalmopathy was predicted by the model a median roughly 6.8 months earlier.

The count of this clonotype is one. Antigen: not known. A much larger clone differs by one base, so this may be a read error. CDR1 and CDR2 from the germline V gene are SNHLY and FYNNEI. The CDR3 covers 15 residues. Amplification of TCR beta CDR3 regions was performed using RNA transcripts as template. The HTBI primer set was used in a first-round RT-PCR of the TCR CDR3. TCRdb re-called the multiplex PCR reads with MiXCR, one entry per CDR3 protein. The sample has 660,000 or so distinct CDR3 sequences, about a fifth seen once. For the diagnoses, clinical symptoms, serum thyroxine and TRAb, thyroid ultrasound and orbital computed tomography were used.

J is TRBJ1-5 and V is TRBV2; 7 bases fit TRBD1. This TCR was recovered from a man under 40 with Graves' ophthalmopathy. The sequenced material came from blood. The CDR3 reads CDSSEDRASYQPQHF. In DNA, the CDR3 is TGTGACAGCAGTGAAGACAGGGCTTCGTATCAGCCCCAGCATTTT.